This entry concerns a single T cell receptor beta chain. What it binds is unknown. The germline V and J ends were trimmed by 4 bases and 3 bases, with 19 bases remaining between them. The CDR3 totals 16 residues. Germline V CDR1 and CDR2: SEHNR, FQNEAQ (reference sequence). PCR used 60 Vbeta primers and 13 Jbeta primers. Sequenced by immunoSEQ multiplex PCR; TCRdb stores in-frame clones only, minus some. The data contain 250,000 to 350,000 clones, just over 85% of them singletons. The record originates from a study of cytomegalovirus exposure and HLA in healthy donors. Findings of the study overall: Other equally common chains were less clonally expanded than HLA-associated TCR beta chains, a later analysis showed.

The sequencing input was PBMCs. The chain is built from TRBV7-9 and TRBJ2-7; TRBD2 might be the D (6 bases). This sequence was found in a man aged 40-50 years in good health and CMV-seropositive. The CDR3 sequence is CASSSKPGLLDYEQYF. The CDR3 nucleotides are TGTGCCAGCAGCTCGAAACCGGGACTCCTCGACTACGAGCAGTACTTC.